This T cell receptor (beta chain) was recorded in a study of T cell changes during pregnancy in multiple sclerosis. Germline V gives CDR1 LNHDA, CDR2 SQIVND (reference sequence). Trimming shortened V by 4 bases and J by 3 bases, and 11 bases separated the two germline ends. This CDR3 has 14 residues. Some clones are missing from TCRdb's copy, which holds only in-frame ones; the method was immunoSEQ multiplex PCR. The sample records roughly 80,000 clones, about 93% being singletons. This clonotype was obtained from a female donor with multiple sclerosis, enrolled in a pregnancy study. The sample consisted of peripheral blood, taken in the first trimester of pregnancy. The chain is built from TRBV19 and TRBJ2-3; D possibly corresponds to TRBD2 (6 bases). The CDR3 reads CASSTRLVTDTQYF. CDR3 bases: TGTGCCAGTAGTACCCGACTAGTTACAGATACGCAGTATTTT.